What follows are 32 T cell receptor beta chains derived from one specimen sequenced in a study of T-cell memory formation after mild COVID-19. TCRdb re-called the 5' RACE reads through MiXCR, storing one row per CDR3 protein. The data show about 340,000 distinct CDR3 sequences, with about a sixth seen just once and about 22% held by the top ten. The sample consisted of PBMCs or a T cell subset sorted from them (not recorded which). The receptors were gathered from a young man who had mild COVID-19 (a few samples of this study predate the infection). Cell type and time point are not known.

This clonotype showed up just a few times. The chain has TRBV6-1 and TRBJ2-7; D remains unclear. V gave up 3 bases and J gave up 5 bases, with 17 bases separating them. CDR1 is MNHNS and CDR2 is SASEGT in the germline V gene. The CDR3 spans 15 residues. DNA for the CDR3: TGTGCCAGCAGTGACTTGGGTCGTCCCGCCAACGAGCAGTACTTC. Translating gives CASSDLGRPANEQYF.

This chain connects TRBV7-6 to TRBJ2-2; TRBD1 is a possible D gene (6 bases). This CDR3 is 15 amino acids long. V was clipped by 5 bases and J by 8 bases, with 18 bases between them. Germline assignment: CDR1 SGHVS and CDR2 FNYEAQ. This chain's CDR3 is CASSPPQAGAGELFF. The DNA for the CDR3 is TGTGCCAGCAGCCCCCCCCAGGCAGGGGCTGGGGAGCTGTTTTTT. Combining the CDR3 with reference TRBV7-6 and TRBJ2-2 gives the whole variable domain GAGVSQSPRYKVTKRGQDVALRCDPISGHVSLYWYRQALGQGPEFLTYFNYEAQQDKSGLPNDRFSAERPEGSISTLTIQRTEQRDSAMYRCASSPPQAGAGELFFGEGSRLTVL.

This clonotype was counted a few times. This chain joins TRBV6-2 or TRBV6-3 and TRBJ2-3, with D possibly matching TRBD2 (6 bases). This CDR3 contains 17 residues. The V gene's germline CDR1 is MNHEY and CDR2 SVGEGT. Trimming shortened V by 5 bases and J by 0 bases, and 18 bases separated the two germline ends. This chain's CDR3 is CASSPAGPAPSTDTQYF. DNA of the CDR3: TGTGCCAGCAGTCCAGCGGGTCCGGCACCTAGCACAGATACGCAGTATTTT.

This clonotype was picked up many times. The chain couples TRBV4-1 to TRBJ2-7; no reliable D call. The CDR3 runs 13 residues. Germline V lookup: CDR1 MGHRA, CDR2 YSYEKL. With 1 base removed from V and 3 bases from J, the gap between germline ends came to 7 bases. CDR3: CASSQGGVYEQYF. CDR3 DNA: TGCGCCAGCAGCCAAGGAGGAGTCTACGAGCAGTACTTC.

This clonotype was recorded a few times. This CDR3 reads CASSQGLGLAQETQYF. The CDR3 coding sequence is TGCGCCAGCAGCCAAGGCTTGGGACTAGCCCAAGAGACCCAGTACTTC. The rearrangement uses TRBV4-3 and TRBJ2-5; TRBD2 matches at 9 bases. CDR1 is LGHNA and CDR2 is YSLEER in the germline V gene. J was trimmed by 1 base and V by 1 base; bases with no gene match: 4. The CDR3 length is 16 residues.

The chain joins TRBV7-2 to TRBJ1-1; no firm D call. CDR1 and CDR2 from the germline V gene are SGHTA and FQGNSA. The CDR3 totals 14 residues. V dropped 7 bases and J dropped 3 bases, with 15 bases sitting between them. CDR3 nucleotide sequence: TGTGCCAGCACCCAACCAGGTTTATACACTGAAGCTTTCTTT. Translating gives CASTQPGLYTEAFF.

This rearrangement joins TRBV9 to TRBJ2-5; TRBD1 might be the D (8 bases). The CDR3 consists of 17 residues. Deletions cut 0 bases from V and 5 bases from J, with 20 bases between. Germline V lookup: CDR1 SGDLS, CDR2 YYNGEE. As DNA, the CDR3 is TGTGCCAGCAGCGTAGGAGGAACAGGGGGGGGCCAGGAGACCCAGTACTTC. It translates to CASSVGGTGGGQETQYF.

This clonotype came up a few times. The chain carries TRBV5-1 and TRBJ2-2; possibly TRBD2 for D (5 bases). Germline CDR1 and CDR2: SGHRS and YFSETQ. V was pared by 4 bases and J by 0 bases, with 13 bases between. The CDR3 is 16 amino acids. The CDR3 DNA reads TGCGCCAGCAGCGGCGGTCGGGGTACGAACACCGGGGAGCTGTTTTTT. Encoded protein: CASSGGRGTNTGELFF.

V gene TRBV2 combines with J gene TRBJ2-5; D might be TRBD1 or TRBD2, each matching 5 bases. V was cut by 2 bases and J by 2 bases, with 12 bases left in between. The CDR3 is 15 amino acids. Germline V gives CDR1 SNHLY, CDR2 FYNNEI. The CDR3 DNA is TGTGCCAGCAGTGAATATGGGACCAAACAAGAGACCCAGTACTTC. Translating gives CASSEYGTKQETQYF.

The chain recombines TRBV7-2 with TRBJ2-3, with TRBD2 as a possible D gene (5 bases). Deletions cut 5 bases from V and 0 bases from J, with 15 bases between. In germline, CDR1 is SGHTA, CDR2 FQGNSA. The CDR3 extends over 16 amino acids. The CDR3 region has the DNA TGTGCCAGCAGCCGGGGTCTTTGGCGGAGCACAGATACGCAGTATTTT. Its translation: CASSRGLWRSTDTQYF.

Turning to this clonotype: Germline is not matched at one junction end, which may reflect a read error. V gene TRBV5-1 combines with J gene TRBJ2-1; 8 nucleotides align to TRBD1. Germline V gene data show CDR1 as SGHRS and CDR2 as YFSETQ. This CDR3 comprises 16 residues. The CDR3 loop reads CASSWGRDRKNNEKFF. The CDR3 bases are TGCGCCAGCAGCTGGGGCCGGGACAGGAAAAACAATGAGAAGTTCTTC.

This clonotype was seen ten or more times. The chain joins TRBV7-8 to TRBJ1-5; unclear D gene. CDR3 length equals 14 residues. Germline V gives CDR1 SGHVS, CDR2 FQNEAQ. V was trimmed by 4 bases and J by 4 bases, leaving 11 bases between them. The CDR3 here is CASSSAGGNQPQHF. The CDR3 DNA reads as TGTGCCAGCAGCTCGGCGGGTGGGAATCAGCCCCAGCATTTT.

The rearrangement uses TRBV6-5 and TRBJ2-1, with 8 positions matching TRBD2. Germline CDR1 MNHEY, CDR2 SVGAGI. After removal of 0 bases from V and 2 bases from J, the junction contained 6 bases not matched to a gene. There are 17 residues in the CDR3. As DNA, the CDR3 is TGTGCCAGCAGTTACTCGAGCGCGGGGGGCCCCTACAATGAGCAGTTCTTC. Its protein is CASSYSSAGGPYNEQFF.

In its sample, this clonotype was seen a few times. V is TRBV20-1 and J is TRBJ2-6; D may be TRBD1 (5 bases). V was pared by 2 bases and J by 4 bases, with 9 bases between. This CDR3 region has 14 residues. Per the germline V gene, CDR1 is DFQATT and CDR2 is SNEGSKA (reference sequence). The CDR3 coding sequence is TGCAGTGCTAGAAAAGGGGCCGGGGCCAACGTCCTGACTTTC. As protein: CSARKGAGANVLTF.

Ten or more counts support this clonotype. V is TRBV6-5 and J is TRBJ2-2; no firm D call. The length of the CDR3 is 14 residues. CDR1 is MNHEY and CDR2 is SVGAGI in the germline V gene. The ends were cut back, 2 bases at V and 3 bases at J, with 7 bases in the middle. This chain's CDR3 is CASSYLVDTGELFF. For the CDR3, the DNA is TGTGCCAGCAGTTACCTGGTCGACACCGGGGAGCTGTTTTTT.

CDR3 coding DNA: TGCAGTGCTGACCGACAGGGGAACACTGAAGCTTTCTTT. Translating it yields CSADRQGNTEAFF. This rearrangement joins TRBV20-1 to TRBJ1-1; 7 positions match TRBD1. Germline V gives CDR1 DFQATT, CDR2 SNEGSKA (reference sequence). V was pared by 5 bases and J by 1 base, with 4 bases of the junction left unmatched. CDR3 length: 13 residues.

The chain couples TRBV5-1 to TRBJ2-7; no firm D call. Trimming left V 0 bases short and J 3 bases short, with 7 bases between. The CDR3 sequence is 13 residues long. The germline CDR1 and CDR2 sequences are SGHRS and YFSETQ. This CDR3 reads CASSLDWSYEQYV. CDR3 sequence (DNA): TGCGCCAGCAGCTTGGACTGGAGCTACGAGCAGTACGTC.

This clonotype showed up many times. This CDR3 is CASSQGTDQPQHF. The CDR3, as DNA: TGTGCCAGCAGCCAGGGAACAGACCAGCCCCAGCATTTT. The chain links TRBV5-6 to TRBJ1-5; D is perhaps TRBD1 (5 bases). Trimming took 4 bases from V and 7 from J, leaving 12 bases between them. Germline V CDR1 and CDR2: SGHDT, YYEEEE. CDR3 length equals 13 residues.

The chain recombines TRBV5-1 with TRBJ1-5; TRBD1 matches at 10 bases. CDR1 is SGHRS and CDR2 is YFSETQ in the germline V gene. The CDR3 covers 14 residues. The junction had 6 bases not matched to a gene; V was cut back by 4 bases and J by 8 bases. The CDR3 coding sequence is TGCGCCAGCAGCCCAGGACAGGGGGGCGAGCCCCAGCATTTT. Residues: CASSPGQGGEPQHF.

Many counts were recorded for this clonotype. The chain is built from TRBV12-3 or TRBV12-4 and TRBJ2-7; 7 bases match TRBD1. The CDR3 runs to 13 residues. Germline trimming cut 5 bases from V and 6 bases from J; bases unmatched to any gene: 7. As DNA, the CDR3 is TGTGCCAGCAGTCTGGGGACAGAGGCCGAGCAGTACGTC. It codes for CASSLGTEAEQYV.

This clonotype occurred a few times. CDR3 amino acids: CASSLHGTQYF. In DNA, the CDR3 is TGTGCCAGCAGCTTGCACGGGACCCAGTACTTC. V is TRBV7-3 and J is TRBJ2-5; D unclear. This CDR3 is built from 11 residues. Germline CDR1 is SGHTA and CDR2 is FQGTGA. V lost 3 bases, J lost 7 bases, and 6 bases lay in between.

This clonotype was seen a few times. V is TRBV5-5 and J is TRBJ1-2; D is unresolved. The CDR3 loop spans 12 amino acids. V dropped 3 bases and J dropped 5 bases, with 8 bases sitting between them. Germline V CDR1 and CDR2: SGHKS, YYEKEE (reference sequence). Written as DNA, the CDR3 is TGTGCCAGCAGCTCGGACGTATATGGCTACACCTTC. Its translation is CASSSDVYGYTF.

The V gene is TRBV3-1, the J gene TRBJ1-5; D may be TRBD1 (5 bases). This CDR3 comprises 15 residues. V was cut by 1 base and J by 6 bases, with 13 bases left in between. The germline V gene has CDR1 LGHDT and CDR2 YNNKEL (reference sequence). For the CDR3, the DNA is TGTGCCAGCAGCCAAGTAGTAGGGGATGTTCAGCCCCAGCATTTT. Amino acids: CASSQVVGDVQPQHF.

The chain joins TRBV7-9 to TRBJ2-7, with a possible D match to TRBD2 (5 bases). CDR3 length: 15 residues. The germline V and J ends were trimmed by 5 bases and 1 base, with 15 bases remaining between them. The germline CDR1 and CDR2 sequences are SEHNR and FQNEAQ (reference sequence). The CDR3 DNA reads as TGTGCCAGCAGCGGGCGGGTGCCCAAGTCCTACGAGCAGTACTTC. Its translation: CASSGRVPKSYEQYF.

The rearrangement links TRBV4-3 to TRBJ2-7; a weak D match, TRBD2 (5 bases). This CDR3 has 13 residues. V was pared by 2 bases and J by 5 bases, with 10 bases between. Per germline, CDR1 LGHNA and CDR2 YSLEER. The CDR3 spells CASSQLSGDEQYF. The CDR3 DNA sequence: TGCGCCAGCAGCCAACTTTCCGGGGACGAGCAGTACTTC.

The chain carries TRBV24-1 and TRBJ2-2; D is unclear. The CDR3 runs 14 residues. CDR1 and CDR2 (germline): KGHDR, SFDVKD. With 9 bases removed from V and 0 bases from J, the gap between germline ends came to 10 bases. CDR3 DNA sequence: TGTGCCACCTGTTCCCGCGCGAACACCGGGGAGCTGTTTTTT. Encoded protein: CATCSRANTGELFF.

The CDR3 here is CATRQGSGNTIYF. CDR3 sequence (DNA): TGTGCCACCAGGCAGGGATCTGGAAACACCATATATTTT. The chain uses TRBV15 and TRBJ1-3; possible D gene TRBD1, 5 bases. V dropped 6 bases and J dropped 1 base, with 7 bases sitting between them. The CDR3 has 13 amino acids. Germline CDR1 reads LNHNV; CDR2 reads YYDKDF (reference sequence).

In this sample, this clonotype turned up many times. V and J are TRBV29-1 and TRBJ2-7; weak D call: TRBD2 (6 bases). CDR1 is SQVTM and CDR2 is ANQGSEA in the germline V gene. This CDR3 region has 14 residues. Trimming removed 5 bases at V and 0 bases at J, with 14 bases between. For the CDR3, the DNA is TGCAGCGTTTCGGGGGTAGAGATCTCCTACGAGCAGTACTTC. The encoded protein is CSVSGVEISYEQYF.

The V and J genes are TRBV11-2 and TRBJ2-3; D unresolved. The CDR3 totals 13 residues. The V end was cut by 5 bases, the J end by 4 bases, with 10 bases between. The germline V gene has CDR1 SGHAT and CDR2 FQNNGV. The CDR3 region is CASSRNPPDTQYF. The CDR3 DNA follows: TGTGCCAGCAGCCGCAATCCCCCAGATACGCAGTATTTT.

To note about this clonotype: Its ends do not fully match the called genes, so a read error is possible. CDR3 sequence reads: CASSEAYNEHFF. CDR3 nucleotides: TGTGCCAGCAGCGAAGCGTACAATGAGCATTTCTTC. The chain uses TRBV11-1 and TRBJ2-1; D gene unclear. CDR3 length: 12 residues. Germline V gene lookup returns CDR1 SGHAT and CDR2 FQDESV (reference sequence).

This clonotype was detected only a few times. Written as DNA, the CDR3 is TGTGCCAGCTCACCAGATTCGCGCACAGATACGCAGTATTTT. Amino acid sequence: CASSPDSRTDTQYF. V and J are TRBV18 and TRBJ2-3; D is uncertain. The V gene lost 2 bases and the J gene lost 1 base, with 7 bases spanning the gap. The CDR3 length is 14 residues. Germline loops: CDR1 KGHSH, CDR2 LQKENI.

The CDR3 sequence is CASIGPGGAGGAFF. The DNA for the CDR3 is TGTGCCAGCATCGGTCCAGGGGGCGCGGGAGGAGCTTTCTTT. The gene calls are TRBV28 and TRBJ1-1; 8 nucleotides align to TRBD1. The CDR3 totals 14 residues. CDR1 is MDHEN and CDR2 is SYDVKM in the germline V gene. Trimming cost V 7 bases and J 10 bases; bases outside gene matches: 14. The full variable domain, its missing parts supplied by reference TRBV28 and TRBJ1-1, is DVKVTQSSRYLVKRTGEKVFLECVQDMDHENMFWYRQDPGLGLRLIYFSYDVKMKEKGDIPEGYSVSREKKERFSLILESASTNQTSMYLCASIGPGGAGGAFFGQGTRLTVV.